The sequence of this T cell receptor beta chain was determined in a study of T cells in Graves' hyperthyroidism and ophthalmopathy. Study-wide background: Any treatment followed the collection of peripheral blood at initial diagnosis.

It was at first hyperthyroidism diagnosis, before any ophthalmopathy symptoms, that the blood sample was taken. Per germline, CDR1 SNHLY and CDR2 FYNNEI. The V gene lost 7 bases and the J gene lost 5 bases, with 18 bases spanning the gap. The CDR3 is made up of 15 amino acids. Overall study findings and caveats: Stable hyperthyroidism was separated from ophthalmopathy by a model based on 13 V-J features.

TCR beta CDR3 regions were amplified from RNA transcripts. An initial round of RT-PCR targeting the TCR CDR3 relied on the HTBI primer set. TCRdb reprocessed the multiplex PCR reads with MiXCR, giving one entry per CDR3 protein. The sample has 300,000 to 450,000 distinct CDR3 sequences; around an eighth are singletons. This clonotype was found a few times. The antigen is unknown. The sequence came from a man aged 30 to 39 with Graves' hyperthyroidism that later progressed to Graves' ophthalmopathy. The sequencing sample was made of blood. J is TRBJ1-5 and V is TRBV2; D is unclear. DNA of the CDR3: TGTGCCAGCAAAGACCCGCGGGCGGTTCATCAGCCCCAGCATTTT. Its protein is CASKDPRAVHQPQHF.